One and the same sample provided the 8 T cell receptor beta chains below, sequenced in a study of T cell responses to AZD1222 COVID-19 vaccine. Libraries were prepared by immunoSEQ multiplex PCR; TCRdb keeps only in-frame clonotypes and omits some of them. The sample contains around 110,000 clones, roughly nine tenths of which appear only once. The source material was peripheral blood, sampled on day 0 of AZD1222 vaccination. All receptors come from an adult in good health.

The gene calls are TRBV28 and TRBJ1-2; 7 nucleotides agree with TRBD1. Losses at the gene ends were 5 bases for V and 4 bases for J; bases not matched to a gene: 7. Germline-derived CDR1 and CDR2 are MDHEN and SYDVKM. CDR3 length: 14 amino acids. This CDR3 reads CASSPWGQFYGYTF. CDR3 sequence (DNA): TGTGCCAGCAGTCCCTGGGGACAGTTCTATGGCTACACCTTC.

V is TRBV10-3 and J is TRBJ2-1; the match to TRBD2 covers 9 bases. The CDR3 is 17 amino acids. Germline CDR1 is ENHRY and CDR2 is SYGVKD. V lost 4 bases to trimming and J lost 3 bases; unmatched junction nucleotides: 10. DNA of the CDR3: TGTGCCATCAGTGGTTCCTCTAGCGGGGCAGGCTACAATGAGCAGTTCTTC. This gives the protein CAISGSSSGAGYNEQFF.

The chain has TRBV30 and TRBJ1-1; 9 bases match TRBD1. The CDR3 length is 13 residues. V was clipped by 4 bases and J by 3 bases; unmatched bases: 3. CDR1 and CDR2 from the germline V gene are GTSNPN and SVGIG (reference sequence). CDR3 DNA: TGTGCCTGGAAGGGGACAGGGTACACTGAAGCTTTCTTT. It is translated as CAWKGTGYTEAFF.

The chain combines TRBV19 with TRBJ1-5; no clear D gene. This CDR3 comprises 15 residues. Trimming took off 6 bases at V and 1 base at J, with 13 bases between the two ends. The germline V gene encodes CDR1 LNHDA and CDR2 SQIVND (reference sequence). The CDR3, as DNA: TGTGCCAGTAGGGAGATAGTACTAAGCAATCAGCCCCAGCATTTT. Translated, it gives CASREIVLSNQPQHF. Together with reference TRBV19 and TRBJ1-5, the CDR3 gives the full variable domain: DGGITQSPKYLFRKEGQNVTLSCEQNLNHDAMYWYRQDPGQGLRLIYYSQIVNDFQKGDIAEGYSVSREKKESFPLTVTSAQKNPTAFYLCASREIVLSNQPQHFGDGTRLSIL.

This clone came up once. The V and J genes are TRBV2 and TRBJ2-1; 13 nucleotides match TRBD2. This CDR3 is built from 16 residues. Germline V gives CDR1 SNHLY, CDR2 FYNNEI. Losses at the gene ends were 0 bases for V and 15 bases for J; bases not matched to a gene: 11. The CDR3 region is CASSEARTSGSRSRFF. The CDR3 nucleotides are TGTGCCAGCAGTGAAGCCCGGACTAGCGGGAGTAGAAGTCGGTTCTTC.

The chain is built from TRBV5-1 and TRBJ2-7, with a weak D call TRBD1 (6 bases). Germline V gives CDR1 SGHRS, CDR2 YFSETQ. The V gene lost 4 bases and the J gene lost 5 bases, with 16 bases spanning the gap. CDR3 size: 14 residues. The DNA of the CDR3 is TGCGCCAGCAGCGGGGGACAAGTTCTCCACGAGCAGTACTTC. Protein sequence: CASSGGQVLHEQYF.

This clone turned up a few times. The chain links TRBV5-1 to TRBJ2-3; 12 bases are shared with TRBD1. This CDR3 has 15 residues. Germline lookup yields CDR1 SGHRS and CDR2 YFSETQ. J lost 2 bases, V lost 4 bases, and 2 bases had no gene match. For the CDR3, the DNA is TGCGCCAGCAGCAGGGGACAGGGGGCCACAGATACGCAGTATTTT. Protein product: CASSRGQGATDTQYF.

The chain combines TRBV7-2 with TRBJ2-3, with D perhaps TRBD1 (5 bases). The germline CDR1 and CDR2 sequences are SGHTA and FQGNSA. V was shortened by 5 bases and J by 4 bases, with 13 bases between the two germline ends. This CDR3 has 14 residues. The CDR3 protein is CASSDVRGPDTQYF. DNA of the CDR3: TGTGCCAGCAGCGACGTAAGGGGCCCAGATACGCAGTATTTT.